This record concerns one T cell receptor beta chain sequence. This sample is part of a study of T-cell reconstitution after alpha-beta-depleted transplantation in children. Unique molecular identifiers tagged the TCRbeta library. TCRdb reprocessed the PCR reads via MiXCR and lists one record per CDR3 protein. The sample holds roughly 400,000 distinct CDR3 sequences, about 45% seen once. This CDR3 is built from 11 residues. The ends were cut back, 3 bases at V and 1 base at J, with 3 bases in the middle. The germline CDR1 and CDR2 sequences are SQVTM and ANQGSEA. The clonotype comes from a girl aged 2-10 years with aplastic anemia, due to receive a stem cell transplant. The V call is TRBV29-1, the J call TRBJ1-1, with D unclear. Sample: PBMCs, taken before TCRalphabeta/CD19-depleted stem cell transplant. The CDR3 loop is CSVEGNTEAFF. The CDR3 nucleotides read TGCAGCGTTGAGGGGAACACTGAAGCTTTCTTT.